At least ten counts were recorded for the clone carrying this T cell receptor beta chain. The donors, all healthy, were Caucasians living in Russia, aged about 6 to 90. Next came a second PCR, run for about 6 to 11 cycles, which used a sample-barcoded 5' primer along with a J-beta primer mix. A tag from a template-switch adaptor with 12 random nucleotides marked each cDNA molecule. MiXCR was run by TCRdb on the 5' RACE reads, yielding one entry per CDR3 protein. The table has fewer than 900,000 distinct CDR3 sequences, 40% to 45% seen once. These data originate in a study of blood T cells in healthy people across ages. Germline V lookup: CDR1 SEHNR, CDR2 FQNEAQ (reference sequence). V was clipped by 2 bases and J by 4 bases, with 18 bases between them. The CDR3 sequence is 17 residues long.

The genes are TRBV7-9 and TRBJ2-1; D is uncertain. Sample: blood. This TCR derives from a woman aged 60-75 years in good health. The CDR3: CASSLRFRVAEYNEQFF. The CDR3 DNA is TGTGCCAGCAGCTTAAGGTTTCGGGTAGCCGAATACAATGAGCAGTTCTTC.